The entry below gives a single T cell receptor (beta chain) sequence along with its context. This clone's antigen is unknown. Base qualities are not recorded, but no much larger clone differs from it by a single base. The source of the sample is a study of cytomegalovirus exposure and HLA in healthy donors (dated by TCRdb to about 2017). Turning to the overall study: In an earlier analysis of 450 to 750 of the donors, 276 Gb of sequence data and approximately 100 million unique TCR beta sequences from 150 million to 200 million T cells were reported. About 310 gigabases of sequencing data and 80 million or so unique TCR sequences were included in an early release covering under 650 HLA-typed donors. Of the approximately 370 genotyped donors, 81% were placed in the genetic ancestry cluster associated with self-reported Caucasian donors. The study aimed to test whether cataloging public T cell receptors could reveal signatures of past pathogen exposure. The study used immunosequencing to profile the T cell repertoires of around 600 subjects and linked those repertoires to cytomegalovirus serostatus. Along with the approximately 670-subject first cohort, a separate validation cohort of more than 90 different subjects was used. The study combined high-throughput TCR immunosequencing, statistical association of individual TCRs with disease status, and machine learning to predict cytomegalovirus infection status. A later analysis re-analyzed previously published TCR beta repertoires from 600 to 850 donors and added high-resolution HLA genotyping to study TCR occurrence patterns. Rather than drawing on any new phenotypic data, the later analysis identified candidate immune exposures from TCR beta sequences and the way those sequences occurred across donors. To decide whether each TCR beta V gene segment behaved as functional or pseudogenic, an earlier analysis of some 600 of the donors relied on high-throughput TCR beta sequencing. Donor age, sex, ethnicity and CMV serostatus were compiled alongside the repertoire data. In a later genetic analysis, genome-wide SNP genotypes for about three fifths of the roughly 670 donors were used, and that subset was treated as a discovery cohort. Every discovery cohort repertoire had been produced on one sequencing platform. HLA typing covered class I and class II loci at four-digit resolution. Typing coverage differed by locus: A, B, C, DRB1 and DQB1 were typed in roughly 629-640 donors, DQA1 in roughly 500, DPA1 in around 610, and DPB1 in around 490. Five DR-DQ haplotypes were treated as single units for association and clustering because of strong linkage in the cohort. Among roughly 400 genotyped donors of the cohort, an average of approximately 250,000 unique TCR beta nucleotide sequences were sequenced per donor, 15% to 20% of them non-productive. Broad study findings and their caveats: In a later analysis, the rate of TCR association differed among HLA loci, with DRB1 alleles having the most associated TCRs and HLA-C alleles having the fewest. The earlier analysis of 450 to 700 of the donors excluded seventeen rarely observed V segments, including chromosome 9 orphons, because counts were too low. In vitro tests confirmed that a few of the cytomegalovirus-associated TCR beta chains recognize cytomegalovirus antigens. Because the 87-base-pair reads could not distinguish some IMGT-functional V segments, including TRBV6-2 and TRBV6-3, those segments were excluded. A cluster of highly shared sequence variants was judged likely to represent a technical artifact of the sequencing pipeline. HLA typing was unavailable for some donors at each locus, so association tests used only the typed subset. In a later analysis, most CMV-associated TCR beta chains were found to appear HLA-restricted, with HLA associations seemingly driven largely by CMV exposure. In a later genetic analysis, a missense DCLRE1C variant was associated with V-gene and J-gene trimming of TCR beta chains, and the association was replicated in an independent cohort. When HLA alleles, especially DR and DQ, strongly co-occurred, TCR associations were difficult to assign to individual alleles. Only TCR beta chains were sequenced in this cohort, and the absence of alpha or paired-chain data limited detectable features. According to a later analysis, parvovirus B19, influenza, CMV and Epstein-Barr virus appeared linked to several top co-occurrence clusters. The classifier was reported to diagnose cytomegalovirus status with high specificity and sensitivity in both the original and validation cohorts. The authors suggested that the approach could potentially be extended to other disease states and immunological phenotypes. In a later genetic analysis, fewer N-insertions in productive TCRs were reported among donors in an Asian-associated ancestry cluster than the 666-donor mean. In an earlier analysis of some 500 of the donors, most TCR beta V segments were observed in productive rearrangements about 87% or about 30% of the time, broadly matching IMGT annotations. Correlated functional status among segregating V segments might be attributable to linkage disequilibrium, but an unknown experimental factor could not be ruled out. The presence/absence analyses assumed that sequencing depth was roughly uniform across donors, and that assumption may not be true. In a later analysis, HLA-associated TCR beta chains showed more clonal expansion and lower generation probabilities than non-associated chains that were equally common. The study listed 150 to 200 TCR beta chains as associated with cytomegalovirus. At a false discovery rate of 0.05, a later analysis linked roughly 17,000 TCR beta sequences to specific HLA alleles. Across donors, most TCR sequences were observed very rarely, whereas some public TCRs were present in many individuals. A further reported finding was that TCR beta sequences accurately predicted the HLA-A and HLA-B alleles for most subjects in the first cohort. CMV serostatus was the only immune exposure information available for the cohort.

Library preparation was by the immunoSEQ multiplex PCR assay. The multiplex PCR relied on a mix of 60 forward primers for TCR Vbeta segments and 13 reverse primers for TCR Jbeta segments. Amplification of the CDR3 region of rearranged TCR beta genes was performed with a multiplex PCR assay on genomic DNA. The Illumina HiSeq System was used to sequence the amplified TCR beta libraries as 87-base-pair reads. In the authors' own workflow: Across the roughly 640 repertoires, a later analysis counted tens of millions of unique TCR beta chains, roughly 11 million of which were shared by at least two donors. To remove PCR and sequencing errors, raw reads were error-corrected and collapsed into unique sequences using a nearest-neighbor algorithm that merged closely related sequences. V, D and J gene segments were assigned by aligning CDR3 sequences to IMGT reference sequences. For a sequence to be retained, at least a six-nucleotide match to both a V gene segment and a J gene segment was required. A rearrangement was called productive if the CDR3 had no stop codons and remained in frame with V and J, and every other rearrangement was called non-productive. Following IMGT convention, CDR3 was defined as the stretch from the second conserved V-encoded cysteine up to the conserved J-encoded phenylalanine. The earlier analysis of 450 to 750 of the donors excluded any sequence lacking an unambiguous match to a single V gene segment. An earlier analysis of 550 to 650 of the donors classified V segments as functional when productive rearrangements were above 56.7% and as segregating when the standard deviation between donors was above 5%. To diagnose cytomegalovirus status from the catalog of TCR beta chain sequences, a statistical classification framework was built. V and J gene assignment, in a later analysis, came from comparing TCR nucleotide sequences with IMGT/GENE-DB human TR gene sequences. Using the TCRdist pipeline, a later analysis assigned CDR3 sequences along with most-parsimonious VDJ recombination scenarios. In a later analysis, each TCR beta chain was defined by its CDR3 amino acid sequence together with its V-gene family, and reads without a unique V-gene family were excluded. In a later analysis, approximately 640 highly shared, low-generation-probability nucleotide sequences were removed to address suspected cross-contamination and a sequencing artifact. For each public chain, a later analysis derived a clonal expansion index from normalized ranks of inferred template counts within each repertoire. In a later analysis, generation probabilities were computed with a VDJ recombination model fitted to out-of-frame rearrangements, and the resulting probabilities were checked against IGoR. A later analysis scored TCR-TCR, TCR-HLA and TCR-CMV co-occurrence with hypergeometric tests, applying a repertoire-size bias correction to TCR pairs. False discovery rates were estimated in a later analysis by permuting HLA or CMV assignments 20 times. In a later analysis, co-occurring TCRs were grouped using DBSCAN, with TCRdist sequence similarity added in when clustering inside HLA-allele-positive subsets. Repertoires with fewer than 30,000 or more than 120,000 public chains, plus five repertoires with anomalous nucleotide sharing, were excluded from co-occurrence clustering. Sourced from immuneACCESS, this table was stored by TCRdb with only in-frame sequences that have V and J called. A share of the clones is absent; for the studies checked, an unresolved V gene accounts for under half, and the remainder has no known explanation. V and J calls and clone size are as listed in that table; D and trimming were resolved from the DNA. The sample includes roughly 200,000 clones, with about 80% observed a single time. Roughly 0.62% of the sample is held by the ten biggest clonotypes.

In total, roughly 710 healthy bone marrow donors made up the cohort. Cohort members were all nominally healthy when sampled, although unrecorded immune exposures were likely present. The donor tested CMV seronegative, placing the donor among the approximately 400 seronegative members of the cohort. A peripheral blood sample was collected from each donor, and TCR beta sequencing was performed on peripheral blood mononuclear cells. Genomic DNA was extracted from the blood cell samples with the Qiagen DNeasy Blood Extraction Kit. V is trimmed back by 6 bases and J by 1 base, and the junction contains 5 bases that no gene match accounts for. Reading from cysteine to phenylalanine, the CDR3 counts 14 amino acids. Solely the CDR3 DNA is kept, with 42 bases framed from the first base. From the germline V gene (reference sequence), CDR1 is MNHEY and CDR2 is SMNVEV.

This clonotype was sampled from a man in his late teens or twenties in good health and CMV-seronegative. The chain is encoded by TRBV27 joined to TRBJ2-5; TRBD1 agrees with 7 junctional bases. Sequencing was carried out using PBMCs. CDR3 reads: CASSRRDSQETQYF. Read as DNA, the sequence is TGTGCCAGCAGCCGACGGGACAGCCAAGAGACCCAGTACTTC.